This is a list of T cell receptor beta chains from one sample in a study of type 1 regulatory T cells. TCRdb fed the reads into MiXCR, producing one record per CDR3 protein. The table lists about 14,000 distinct CDR3 sequences, approximately 13% of them singletons, with roughly 15% in the top ten. These TCRs are of unknown antigen specificity. Material: cultured T cells, either the whole culture or a sorted T cell fraction (not recorded which). These receptors were collected from a human donor in good health. Each CDR3 is given with its conserved first and last residue. A D gene is named only where the DNA matches it firmly. Not all rows give a size; the values are once, few, many and, for expanded clones, a class.

d_call: TRBD2; clone_size: many; cdr3_length: 14; v_call: TRBV7-2; j_call: TRBJ2-3; cdr3_nt: TGTGCCAGCAGTTCTAGCGGGGCAGTCGATACGCAGTATTTT; cdr3_aa: CASSSSGAVDTQYF
d_call: NA; clone_size: many; cdr3_length: 14; v_call: TRBV19; j_call: TRBJ1-3; cdr3_nt: TGTGCCAGTAGTGGCAGGAGCTCTGGAAACACCATATATTTT; cdr3_aa: CASSGRSSGNTIYF
d_call: NA; clone_size: NA; cdr3_length: 13; v_call: TRBV7-8; j_call: TRBJ1-1; cdr3_nt: TGTGCCAGCAGCCCCGCAGGGTCCCTTGAAGCTTTCTTT; cdr3_aa: CASSPAGSLEAFF
d_call: TRBD2; clone_size: NA; cdr3_length: 16; v_call: TRBV10-3; j_call: TRBJ2-1; cdr3_nt: TGTGCCATCAGTGAGTCAGGAGCGGGAGGGTACAATGAGCAGTTCTTC; cdr3_aa: CAISESGAGGYNEQFF
d_call: NA; clone_size: NA; cdr3_length: 12; v_call: TRBV7-2; j_call: TRBJ1-2; cdr3_nt: TGTGTAAATCAACGGGGAAACTATGGCTACACCTTC; cdr3_aa: CVNQRGNYGYTF
d_call: NA; clone_size: NA; cdr3_length: 14; v_call: TRBV5-1; j_call: TRBJ2-1; cdr3_nt: TGCGCCAGCAGCTTGGTGGCTAGAGTCAATGAGCAGTTCTTC; cdr3_aa: CASSLVARVNEQFF
d_call: TRBD2; clone_size: few; cdr3_length: 14; v_call: TRBV7-2; j_call: TRBJ2-3; cdr3_nt: TGTGCCAGCAGCTTAGGACTAGCTTTTGAGACGCAGTATTTT; cdr3_aa: CASSLGLAFETQYF
d_call: NA; clone_size: many; cdr3_length: 13; v_call: TRBV20-1; j_call: TRBJ1-1; cdr3_nt: TGCAGTGCGCCTGGCGGCCTGAGGACTGAAGCTTTCTTT; cdr3_aa: CSAPGGLRTEAFF
d_call: TRBD1; clone_size: many; cdr3_length: 15; v_call: TRBV5-1; j_call: TRBJ1-5; cdr3_nt: TGCGCCAGCAGCCCTACAGGGGCGAGCAATCAGCCCCAGCATTTT; cdr3_aa: CASSPTGASNQPQHF
d_call: TRBD1; clone_size: NA; cdr3_length: 14; v_call: TRBV6-1; j_call: TRBJ2-3; cdr3_nt: TGTGCCAGCACTAGACAGGGTTCGGGGGATACGCAGTATTTT; cdr3_aa: CASTRQGSGDTQYF
d_call: NA; clone_size: few; cdr3_length: 15; v_call: TRBV6-6; j_call: TRBJ2-1; cdr3_nt: TGTGCCAGCAGGGCCGAGGGAGGCTCCTACAATGAGCAGTTCTTC; cdr3_aa: CASRAEGGSYNEQFF
d_call: NA; clone_size: many; cdr3_length: 15; v_call: TRBV20-1; j_call: TRBJ1-6; cdr3_nt: TGCAGTGCTACCCGGGGGGGGGTAATCGATTCACCCCTCCACTTT; cdr3_aa: CSATRGGVIDSPLHF
d_call: NA; clone_size: medium-sized; cdr3_length: 13; v_call: TRBV20-1; j_call: TRBJ2-7; cdr3_nt: TGCAGTGCTGTGGAGGGGGGAAGAGGCGAGCAGTACTTC; cdr3_aa: CSAVEGGRGEQYF
d_call: NA; clone_size: medium-sized; cdr3_length: 15; v_call: TRBV10-3; j_call: TRBJ2-1; cdr3_nt: TGTGCCATCAGTGAGCTAGACGGGTCCTACAATGAGCAGTTCTTC; cdr3_aa: CAISELDGSYNEQFF
d_call: NA; clone_size: medium-sized; cdr3_length: 11; v_call: TRBV24-1; j_call: TRBJ2-3; cdr3_nt: TGTGCCACCAGTGAAGGAGATACGCAGTATTTT; cdr3_aa: CATSEGDTQYF
d_call: NA; clone_size: many; cdr3_length: 14; v_call: TRBV6-5; j_call: TRBJ1-5; cdr3_nt: TGTGCCAGCAGTTACGGGGACGGAAATCAGCCCCAGCATTTT; cdr3_aa: CASSYGDGNQPQHF
d_call: NA; clone_size: NA; cdr3_length: 14; v_call: TRBV3-1; j_call: TRBJ2-7; cdr3_nt: TGTGCCAGCAGCCAGAGTTTCTTCAACTACGAGCAGTACTTC; cdr3_aa: CASSQSFFNYEQYF
d_call: TRBD2; clone_size: NA; cdr3_length: 14; v_call: TRBV20-1; j_call: TRBJ2-1; cdr3_nt: TGCAGTGCTAGTCCTAGCGGGAGCAACAATGAGCAGTTCTTC; cdr3_aa: CSASPSGSNNEQFF
d_call: NA; clone_size: many; cdr3_length: 13; v_call: TRBV7-8; j_call: TRBJ1-2; cdr3_nt: TGTGCCAGCAGCTTATCACAGAACTATGGCTACACCTTC; cdr3_aa: CASSLSQNYGYTF
d_call: NA; clone_size: many; cdr3_length: 15; v_call: TRBV20-1; j_call: TRBJ2-2; cdr3_nt: TGCAGTGCTAGAGATCGAATAAGGGTCACCGGGGAGCTGTTTTTT; cdr3_aa: CSARDRIRVTGELFF
d_call: NA; clone_size: NA; cdr3_length: 17; v_call: TRBV29-1; j_call: TRBJ1-5; cdr3_nt: TGCAGCGTTGAAGTGGGTTTTGGGGTTTATAGCAATCAGCCCCAGCATTTT; cdr3_aa: CSVEVGFGVYSNQPQHF
d_call: TRBD2; clone_size: many; cdr3_length: 14; v_call: TRBV10-3; j_call: TRBJ2-5; cdr3_nt: TGTGCCATCAGTGAGAGTGCGGGAGGAGAGACCCAGTACTTC; cdr3_aa: CAISESAGGETQYF
d_call: NA; clone_size: few; cdr3_length: 14; v_call: TRBV20-1; j_call: TRBJ2-3; cdr3_nt: TGCAGTGCTAGAAGTCGACACGGGGACCCCCCGCAGTATTTT; cdr3_aa: CSARSRHGDPPQYF
d_call: TRBD1; clone_size: many; cdr3_length: 15; v_call: TRBV5-1; j_call: TRBJ1-5; cdr3_nt: TGCGCCAGCAGCTCGACAGGGGCACTGGGTCAGCCCCAGCATTTT; cdr3_aa: CASSSTGALGQPQHF
d_call: NA; clone_size: many; cdr3_length: 16; v_call: TRBV7-6; j_call: TRBJ2-2; cdr3_nt: TGTGCCAGCAGCCACCATTGGGGGGAAGACACCGGGGAGCTGTTTTTT; cdr3_aa: CASSHHWGEDTGELFF
d_call: NA; clone_size: many; cdr3_length: 13; v_call: TRBV7-8; j_call: TRBJ1-3; cdr3_nt: TGTGCCAGCAGCTTTAATCTGGGAGACACCATATATTTT; cdr3_aa: CASSFNLGDTIYF
d_call: NA; clone_size: few; cdr3_length: 14; v_call: TRBV28; j_call: TRBJ1-5; cdr3_nt: TGTGCCAGCAGTTTAGCCACCGATAATCAGCCCCAGCATTTT; cdr3_aa: CASSLATDNQPQHF
d_call: NA; clone_size: NA; cdr3_length: 11; v_call: TRBV7-2; j_call: TRBJ2-1; cdr3_nt: TGTGCCAGCAGCTTTGTTGGTGAGCAGTTCTTC; cdr3_aa: CASSFVGEQFF
d_call: NA; clone_size: many; cdr3_length: 11; v_call: TRBV29-1; j_call: TRBJ2-1; cdr3_nt: TGCAGCGCTGAGGAGTACAATGAGCAGTTCTTC; cdr3_aa: CSAEEYNEQFF
d_call: NA; clone_size: NA; cdr3_length: 14; v_call: TRBV7-2; j_call: TRBJ2-5; cdr3_nt: TGTGCCAGCAGCTTAGTTTTTGGGTCAGAGACCCAGTACTTC; cdr3_aa: CASSLVFGSETQYF
d_call: NA; clone_size: NA; cdr3_length: 12; v_call: TRBV30; j_call: TRBJ1-4; cdr3_nt: TGTGCCTGGAGTTCCCAAGACCGAAAACTGTTTTTT; cdr3_aa: CAWSSQDRKLFF
d_call: TRBD2; clone_size: NA; cdr3_length: 15; v_call: TRBV5-6; j_call: TRBJ2-1; cdr3_nt: TGTGCCAGCAGCTCGGCGACTAGCGCGTACAATGAGCAGTTCTTC; cdr3_aa: CASSSATSAYNEQFF
d_call: NA; clone_size: many; cdr3_length: 15; v_call: TRBV11-2; j_call: TRBJ2-5; cdr3_nt: TGTGCCAGCAGCTTAGGAGCCGGGGGACAAGAGACCCAGTACTTC; cdr3_aa: CASSLGAGGQETQYF
d_call: NA; clone_size: many; cdr3_length: 15; v_call: TRBV23-1; j_call: TRBJ2-5; cdr3_nt: TGCGCCTGTCCAGGCCTGTTCTTGTGTGGGGAGACCCAGTACTTC; cdr3_aa: CACPGLFLCGETQYF
d_call: NA; clone_size: many; cdr3_length: 14; v_call: TRBV5-1; j_call: TRBJ2-1; cdr3_nt: TGCGCCAGCAGTACCTCGGACGGCCTAGGAGAGCAGTTCTTC; cdr3_aa: CASSTSDGLGEQFF
d_call: NA; clone_size: NA; cdr3_length: 13; v_call: TRBV5-5; j_call: TRBJ2-1; cdr3_nt: TGTGCCAGCAGCTCCGGGATAGCCTATGAGCAGTTCTTC; cdr3_aa: CASSSGIAYEQFF
d_call: NA; clone_size: many; cdr3_length: 13; v_call: TRBV5-1; j_call: TRBJ2-1; cdr3_nt: TGCGCCAGCAGCTCCCCTAGTGGGAATGAGCAGTTCTTC; cdr3_aa: CASSSPSGNEQFF
d_call: NA; clone_size: many; cdr3_length: 15; v_call: TRBV25-1; j_call: TRBJ2-5; cdr3_nt: TGTGCCAGCAGTGAATATGGACGGGGGCCAGAGACCCAGTACTTC; cdr3_aa: CASSEYGRGPETQYF
d_call: NA; clone_size: few; cdr3_length: 14; v_call: TRBV28; j_call: TRBJ1-1; cdr3_nt: TGTGCCAGCAGTTTACCCCAGTTGAACACTGAAGCTTTCTTT; cdr3_aa: CASSLPQLNTEAFF
d_call: NA; clone_size: many; cdr3_length: 12; v_call: TRBV5-1; j_call: TRBJ2-3; cdr3_nt: TGCGCCAGCAGCTTTCACACAGATACGCAGTATTTT; cdr3_aa: CASSFHTDTQYF
d_call: NA; clone_size: many; cdr3_length: 14; v_call: TRBV7-3; j_call: TRBJ2-7; cdr3_nt: TGTGCCAGCAGCTGGAATAGCGGCCCCTACGAGCAGTACTTC; cdr3_aa: CASSWNSGPYEQYF
d_call: NA; clone_size: many; cdr3_length: 13; v_call: TRBV20-1; j_call: TRBJ2-1; cdr3_nt: TGCAGTGCTAGTCATTTCGCATACAATGAGCAGTTCTTC; cdr3_aa: CSASHFAYNEQFF
d_call: NA; clone_size: many; cdr3_length: 13; v_call: TRBV29-1; j_call: TRBJ1-1; cdr3_nt: TGCAGCGTTGTCGCGCAGATGAACACTGAAGCTTTCTTT; cdr3_aa: CSVVAQMNTEAFF
d_call: NA; clone_size: few; cdr3_length: 12; v_call: TRBV19; j_call: TRBJ1-1; cdr3_nt: TGTGCCAGTAGTACCTACAGGGTAGAAGCTTTCTTT; cdr3_aa: CASSTYRVEAFF
d_call: TRBD2; clone_size: many; cdr3_length: 13; v_call: TRBV14; j_call: TRBJ2-1; cdr3_nt: TGTGCCAGCAGCCTAATAGCGGGAAGTGAGCAGTTCTTC; cdr3_aa: CASSLIAGSEQFF
d_call: NA; clone_size: many; cdr3_length: 15; v_call: TRBV4-2; j_call: TRBJ2-3; cdr3_nt: TGTGCCAGCAGCCAAGAGTATCGGAGCACAGATACGCAGTATTTT; cdr3_aa: CASSQEYRSTDTQYF
d_call: NA; clone_size: many; cdr3_length: 12; v_call: TRBV30; j_call: TRBJ2-3; cdr3_nt: TGTGCCTGGAGTGTAACGCGAGATACGCAGTATTTT; cdr3_aa: CAWSVTRDTQYF
d_call: TRBD1; clone_size: few; cdr3_length: 16; v_call: TRBV3-1; j_call: TRBJ1-3; cdr3_nt: TGTGCCAGCAGCAATTTGCGGGGACAGACAGGAAACACCATATATTTT; cdr3_aa: CASSNLRGQTGNTIYF
d_call: NA; clone_size: many; cdr3_length: 13; v_call: TRBV7-9; j_call: TRBJ1-6; cdr3_nt: TGTGCCAGCAGCCCTGAGCATAATTCACCCCTCCACTTT; cdr3_aa: CASSPEHNSPLHF
d_call: TRBD1; clone_size: few; cdr3_length: 13; v_call: TRBV5-1; j_call: TRBJ2-2; cdr3_nt: TGCGCCAGCCGGGACAGGGCAACGGGGGAGCTGTTTTTT; cdr3_aa: CASRDRATGELFF
d_call: NA; clone_size: large; cdr3_length: 14; v_call: TRBV2; j_call: TRBJ1-1; cdr3_nt: TGTGCCAGCAGTGATGTCAGCCTGAACACTGAAGCTTTCTTT; cdr3_aa: CASSDVSLNTEAFF
d_call: NA; clone_size: once; cdr3_length: 15; v_call: TRBV6-5; j_call: TRBJ1-1; cdr3_nt: TGTGCCAGCAGTAAAACCCAAACGATGGACACTGAAGCTTTCTTT; cdr3_aa: CASSKTQTMDTEAFF
d_call: NA; clone_size: NA; cdr3_length: 14; v_call: TRBV11-2; j_call: TRBJ2-7; cdr3_nt: TGTGCCAGCAGCTTAGCCAGTGGCTCCTACGAGCAGTACTTC; cdr3_aa: CASSLASGSYEQYF
d_call: NA; clone_size: few; cdr3_length: 13; v_call: TRBV27; j_call: TRBJ2-1; cdr3_nt: TGTGCCACCCGGGGGCAGGGGGTGGGTGAGCAGTTCTTC; cdr3_aa: CATRGQGVGEQFF